This is a list of T cell receptor beta chains from one sample in a study of T cells after yellow fever vaccination. TCRdb independently ran MiXCR on the 5' RACE reads; one entry per CDR3 protein. The profile shows 140,000 to 150,000 distinct CDR3 sequences, 5% to 7.5% of them singletons. The specimen comprised CD4+ T cells sorted from PBMCs, sampled 10 days after the yellow fever booster vaccination. Receptors were obtained from a man aged 25-45 years who received the YFV17D yellow fever vaccine. Each CDR3 is given with its conserved first and last residue.

CDR3 length	V gene	J gene	CDR3 protein
14	TRBV10-3	TRBJ1-1	CAIRGDTGNTEAFF
13	TRBV20-1	TRBJ2-7	CSLKLPASAEQYF
14	TRBV27	TRBJ2-4	CASGERIAKNIQYF
15	TRBV19	TRBJ2-3	CASRSSGSITDTQYF
15	TRBV15	TRBJ2-7	CATSPLGQATTMQYF
16	TRBV20-1	TRBJ1-2	CSATVPLGDPNYGYTF
13	TRBV9	TRBJ1-1	CASSVALNTEAFF
17	TRBV20-1	TRBJ2-4	CSARLAGGRGAKNIQYF
15	TRBV19	TRBJ2-2	CASSISGQNTGELFF
13	TRBV10-3	TRBJ2-2	CAISKGSNGELFF
16	TRBV27	TRBJ2-1	CASSSLASGRANEQFF
15	TRBV10-3	TRBJ2-1	CAISEGSPSYNEQFF
14	TRBV7-2	TRBJ2-1	CASSLQGSYNEQFF
15	TRBV20-1	TRBJ2-5	CSARGGQGTQETQYF
18	TRBV4-2	TRBJ2-1	CASSPGPSGRSSYNEQFF
14	TRBV29-1	TRBJ2-1	CSVAGTGVRNEQFF
14	TRBV20-1	TRBJ1-1	CSAREGAPNTEAFF
16	TRBV18	TRBJ2-5	CASSPLAGEVQETQYF
14	TRBV2	TRBJ2-3	CASSVGGSTDTQYF
14	TRBV29-1	TRBJ2-2	CSVGGLINTGELFF
14	TRBV27	TRBJ2-5	CASSGDRDYETQYF
15	TRBV4-3	TRBJ1-6	CASSQSREHNSPLHF
15	TRBV7-7	TRBJ2-2	CASSPIAANTGELFF
13	TRBV28	TRBJ1-5	CASSRVRQGPQHF
20	TRBV3-1	TRBJ2-7	CASSQTTPGTSGAPSYEQYF
17	TRBV24-1	TRBJ2-7	CATSDASKASSSYEQYF